This T cell receptor beta chain was profiled in a study of blood T cell repertoires in COVID-19. For the study at large: Samples taken during acute and convalescent COVID-19 were collected in the United States, Italy and Spain. Sample material is recorded as cDNA or gDNA derived from T cells, B-cell-depleted T cells, or PBMCs.

This clone was detected only a few times. Followed longitudinally, the Seattle patients had been enrolled during active infection. TCRdb keeps only in-frame clones here, not all; method: immunoSEQ multiplex PCR. Of roughly 140,000 clones in the sample, approximately 85% were seen once. CDR1 and CDR2 (germline): MGHRA, YSYEKL. The CDR3 is 15 residues long. The V segment lost 5 bases and the J segment 2 bases; nucleotides outside the gene matches: 9. The chain links TRBV4-1 to TRBJ2-7; 7 positions match TRBD2. Input material: peripheral blood. The source is a woman aged 55-69 years with COVID-19, enrolled during active disease. CDR3 region: CASSYRGGAAYEQYF. The CDR3 bases are TGCGCCAGCAGCTATCGGGGAGGGGCGGCCTACGAGCAGTACTTC.